This T cell receptor beta chain was obtained from a study of HIV-infected children after antiretroviral therapy interruption. For the study at large: EBV and CMV exposure was recorded in most children.

The CDR3 is made up of 16 amino acids. The V gene lost 6 bases and the J gene lost 7 bases, with 21 bases spanning the gap. This clonotype was recorded at least ten times. Sample treatment: PENTA 11 planned treatment interruption arm or continuous ART arm. At least 5 million viable PBMCs were required per cryopreserved sample. A 3' RACE protocol on RNA, with unique molecular identifiers, produced the TCR library. A single record per CDR3 protein comes from TCRdb applying MiXCR to the 3' RACE reads. The data contain fewer than 50,000 distinct CDR3 sequences, about 4.3% of them singletons. The starting material was CD45RA+ CD4+ T cells from PBMCs, pooled from several time points, obtained from a donor given antiretroviral therapy, either interrupted or continuous. Subset here: naive CD4+ CD45RA+ CD45RO- T cells. This chain connects TRBV12-3 or TRBV12-4 to TRBJ1-4; D gene ambiguous. The sequence came from a pool of human donors with HIV. CDR3 nucleotides: TGTGCCAGCAGCCGTACCTACTCTGGCGAGGGTGAAAAACTGTTTTTT. Its protein product is CASSRTYSGEGEKLFF.